The 26 T cell receptor beta chains below all came from one sample that was sequenced in a study of shared clonotypes between healthy human individuals. The protocol was immunoSEQ multiplex PCR, while the TCRdb copy is restricted to in-frame clones and leaves out a portion. The sample holds about 92,000 clones, over 60% seen once. Sequenced material: memory CD8+ T cells sorted from blood. Subset reported: CD45RO+ cells pooled with CCR7-negative TemRA cells. The source of these receptors is a man younger than 40 in good health.

The gene calls are TRBV18 and TRBJ2-4; no reliable D call. V was shortened by 2 bases and J by 0 bases, with 11 bases between the two germline ends. The CDR3 runs 16 residues. Germline V gene lookup returns CDR1 KGHSH and CDR2 LQKENI. CDR3 coding DNA: TGTGCCAGCTCACCAGATACAGAACTAGCCAAAAACATTCAGTACTTC. It specifies CASSPDTELAKNIQYF.

The CDR3 DNA reads TGTGCCAGCAGCTTAGCCCCACGGAGGAAGATCTACGAGCAGTACTTC. It encodes CASSLAPRRKIYEQYF. The rearrangement joins TRBV7-8 to TRBJ2-7, with D maybe TRBD2 (5 bases). There are 16 residues in the CDR3. V lost 0 bases, J lost 3 bases, and 15 bases lay in between. Per germline, CDR1 SGHVS and CDR2 FQNEAQ. Full variable domain (rest looked up from reference TRBV7-8 and TRBJ2-7): GAGVSQSPRYKVAKRGQDVALRCDPISGHVSLFWYQQALGQGPEFLTYFQNEAQLDKSGLPSDRFFAERPEGSVSTLKIQRTQQEDSAVYLCASSLAPRRKIYEQYFGPGTRLTVT.

The genes are TRBV11-2 and TRBJ2-7; D is possibly TRBD2 (6 bases). V shed 5 bases and J shed 3 bases, with 17 bases lying between them. From germline, CDR1 is SGHAT and CDR2 FQNNGV. CDR3 length: 15 amino acids. DNA of the CDR3: TGTGCCAGCAGCCTGCGGGCATTCGGGGGCTACGAGCAGTACTTC. Its protein product is CASSLRAFGGYEQYF. The full variable domain, its missing parts supplied by reference TRBV11-2 and TRBJ2-7, is EAGVAQSPRYKIIEKRQSVAFWCNPISGHATLYWYQQILGQGPKLLIQFQNNGVVDDSQLPKDRFSAERLKGVDSTLKIQPAKLEDSAVYLCASSLRAFGGYEQYFGPGTRLTVT.

The chain uses TRBV19 and TRBJ2-1, with 8 bases lining up with TRBD2. With 3 bases clipped from V and 7 bases from J, the junction kept 8 bases outside the gene matches. Germline values: CDR1 LNHDA, CDR2 SQIVND (reference sequence). The CDR3 sequence is 15 residues long. The CDR3 loop reads CASSIGAGDFNEQFF. For the CDR3, the DNA is TGTGCCAGTAGTATCGGAGCGGGAGATTTTAATGAGCAGTTCTTC.

Here the CDR3 DNA reads TGTGCCACCAGCAGTCGTCGGACAGGGGATCCACGGTACTTC. It translates to CATSSRRTGDPRYF. The V call is TRBV15, the J call TRBJ2-4, with 9 bases fitting TRBD1. J lost 15 bases, V lost 3 bases, and 12 bases had no gene match. The CDR3 length is 14 residues. Germline CDR1 reads LNHNV; CDR2 reads YYDKDF (reference sequence).

The V and J genes are TRBV5-6 and TRBJ1-3; D gene uncertain. The CDR3 spans 15 residues. Between the trimmed V and J ends, which lost 1 base and 0 bases, there was a span of 8 bases. Per germline, CDR1 SGHDT and CDR2 YYEEEE. DNA for the CDR3: TGTGCCAGCAGCTTGAAGACTGGCTCTGGAAACACCATATATTTT. Translation: CASSLKTGSGNTIYF.

This clone is a singleton in its sample. The J gene is TRBJ2-6, the V gene TRBV5-5, with D tentatively TRBD2 (6 bases). The CDR3 is 19 residues long. CDR1 and CDR2 (germline): SGHKS, YYEKEE (reference sequence). V gave up 4 bases and J gave up 0 bases, with 20 bases separating them. CDR3 sequence (DNA): TGTGCCAGCAGCCAAGATCCCAGGGCGGGAAGCTCTGGGGCCAACGTCCTGACTTTC. Amino acids: CASSQDPRAGSSGANVLTF.

The V gene is TRBV25-1, the J gene TRBJ1-4; tentatively, D is TRBD1 (6 bases). Germline loops: CDR1 MGHDK, CDR2 SYGVNS. The CDR3 is made up of 17 amino acids. Trimming removed 6 bases from V and 6 bases from J, with 23 bases in between. CDR3 in DNA: TGTGCCAGCAGAAAAGGGGGTGGTAGGCTTTCAGATGAAAAACTGTTTTTT. Translated: CASRKGGGRLSDEKLFF.

This clone appeared a few times. This chain connects TRBV11-2 to TRBJ2-1; D is ambiguous. The CDR3 has 12 residues. Germline V lookup: CDR1 SGHAT, CDR2 FQNNGV. Trimming took off 6 bases at V and 7 bases at J, with 10 bases between the two ends. The CDR3 sequence: CASSQGLNEQFF. The CDR3 nucleotides are TGTGCCAGCAGTCAAGGCTTGAATGAGCAGTTCTTC.

Comments on this clone: This may be a read error, as it is one base from a much larger clone. This chain connects TRBV6-4 to TRBJ2-3; D might be TRBD1 (6 bases). Trimming pared 3 bases from V and 1 base from J, leaving 11 bases between. Germline V gene data show CDR1 as MRHNA and CDR2 as SNTAGT. This CDR3 region has 15 residues. The CDR3 here is CASSEGTRGTDTQYF. CDR3 DNA: TGTGCCAGCAGTGAGGGGACAAGGGGCACAGATACGCAGTATTTT.

A note on this clone: A read error is possible here, since a much larger clone lies one base away. Other DNA sequences in this sample translate to the same CDR3. The V call is TRBV19, the J call TRBJ2-1; D is undetermined. V shed 5 bases and J shed 4 bases, with 21 bases lying between them. Germline V gives CDR1 LNHDA, CDR2 SQIVND (reference sequence). This CDR3 is 17 amino acids long. CDR3: CASSATRGWGSYNEQFF. DNA of the CDR3: TGTGCCAGTAGTGCAACCCGTGGTTGGGGATCTTACAATGAGCAGTTCTTC.

This clone has only a few counts. The V gene is TRBV2, the J gene TRBJ1-1; D ambiguous. CDR1 is SNHLY and CDR2 is FYNNEI in the germline V gene. There are 12 residues in the CDR3. V was pared by 5 bases and J by 4 bases, with 8 bases between. The chain's CDR3 is CASSMWATEAFF. For the CDR3, the DNA is TGTGCCAGCAGTATGTGGGCCACTGAAGCTTTCTTT.

As concerns this clone: This specimen includes other DNA sequences encoding the same CDR3. This chain links TRBV27 with TRBJ2-5; TRBD1 might be the D (6 bases). V was clipped by 6 bases and J by 2 bases, with 13 bases between them. The CDR3 covers 14 residues. Per germline, CDR1 MNHEY and CDR2 SMNVEV (reference sequence). The CDR3 spells CASRPTGRQETQYF. CDR3 nucleotide sequence: TGTGCCAGCAGACCTACAGGGCGGCAAGAGACCCAGTACTTC.

The rearrangement links TRBV18 to TRBJ2-5, with 8 bases aligning to TRBD2. The junction had 14 bases not matched to a gene; V was cut back by 4 bases and J by 4 bases. Looked up from germline, CDR1 is KGHSH and CDR2 is LQKENI. The CDR3 length is 17 residues. The DNA for the CDR3 is TGTGCCAGCTCACTAACCCCGAGCGGGAGTCTGAGAGAGACCCAGTACTTC. It codes for CASSLTPSGSLRETQYF.

The V gene is TRBV21-1, the J gene TRBJ2-7; the table's TRBD1 call for D was not verified on the DNA. TRBV21-1 is recorded as a pseudogene. CDR3 length equals 16 residues. The CDR3 reads CASSSRGTGTTSEQYF. The CDR3 bases are TGTGCCAGCAGCTCCCGGGGGACAGGTACAACTTCCGAGCAGTACTTC.

The V and J genes are TRBV6-5 and TRBJ2-7; a weak D match, TRBD1 (6 bases). This CDR3 comprises 14 residues. V lost 5 bases and J lost 6, with 17 bases in between. The germline gives CDR1 MNHEY, CDR2 SVGAGI. Here the CDR3 reads CASSNRDTGLEQYF. CDR3 sequence (DNA): TGTGCCAGCAGTAACCGGGACACCGGGCTCGAGCAGTACTTC.

The chain recombines TRBV10-1 with TRBJ2-7, with 7 bases identical to TRBD1. CDR3 length: 16 amino acids. J was trimmed by 5 bases and V by 0 bases; bases with no gene match: 10. Germline values: CDR1 WNHNN, CDR2 SYGVQD (reference sequence). In DNA form, the CDR3 reads TGCGCCAGCAGTGAGTCGATTGTGCCAGGGGGTGACGAGCAGTACTTC. Translating gives CASSESIVPGGDEQYF.

In its sample, this clone ranks as medium-sized. This chain uses TRBV5-6 with TRBJ2-1, with a weak D call TRBD2 (5 bases). Per germline, CDR1 SGHDT and CDR2 YYEEEE. The length of the CDR3 is 13 residues. V lost 4 bases, J lost 6 bases, and 11 bases lay in between. CDR3 in amino acids: CASSLLAFNEQFF. The DNA of the CDR3 is TGTGCCAGCAGCCTTCTAGCCTTCAATGAGCAGTTCTTC.

This clone was observed once. This chain joins TRBV29-1 and TRBJ1-6, with 8 bases aligning to TRBD1. Trimming removed 6 bases from V and 11 bases from J; junction bases left unmatched: 9. Germline values: CDR1 SQVTM, CDR2 ANQGSEA. The CDR3 length is 13 residues. This chain's CDR3 is CSVATGDETPLHF. CDR3 in DNA: TGCAGCGTAGCGACAGGGGATGAAACACCCCTCCACTTT.

The rearrangement uses TRBV6-5 and TRBJ2-7; the D gene is possibly TRBD1 (7 bases). Germline lookup yields CDR1 MNHEY and CDR2 SVGAGI. CDR3 length: 13 amino acids. Trimming took 8 bases from V and 2 from J, leaving 13 bases between them. CDR3 nucleotides: TGTGCCAGCTCGACAGGGAGGCCCTACGAGCAGTACTTC. Amino acid sequence: CASSTGRPYEQYF.

On this clone: Within the sample, other DNA sequences also encode this same CDR3. The gene calls are TRBV29-1 and TRBJ2-1, with 12 nucleotides matching TRBD2. In germline, CDR1 is SQVTM, CDR2 ANQGSEA. The ends lost 1 base at V and 7 bases at J; junction bases unmatched: 2. The CDR3 has 14 residues. This chain's CDR3 is CSVEGLAGENEQFF. The DNA for the CDR3 is TGCAGCGTTGAAGGACTAGCGGGAGAGAATGAGCAGTTCTTC.

The chain links TRBV5-1 to TRBJ2-7; TRBD1 aligns across 11 bases. V gave up 0 bases and J gave up 0 bases; unmatched junction bases: 5. Germline V CDR1 and CDR2: SGHRS, YFSETQ. CDR3 length: 17 amino acids. The CDR3 sequence: CASSLGGTGGSSYEQYF. The CDR3 DNA follows: TGCGCCAGCAGCTTGGGAGGGACAGGGGGTAGCTCCTACGAGCAGTACTTC.

The chain is built from TRBV2 and TRBJ1-4, with TRBD1 matching 8 bases. The CDR3 has 14 residues. Trimming cost V 2 bases and J 8 bases; bases outside gene matches: 4. The germline CDR1 and CDR2 sequences are SNHLY and FYNNEI. CDR3 in DNA: TGTGCCAGCAGTGAACAGGGGGCGAGGGAAAAACTGTTTTTT. As protein: CASSEQGAREKLFF.

In this sample, this clone turned up a few times. The J gene is TRBJ2-1, the V gene TRBV19; TRBD2 matches 13 bases. This CDR3 region has 13 residues. In germline, CDR1 is LNHDA, CDR2 SQIVND (reference sequence). J was trimmed by 15 bases and V by 3 bases; bases with no gene match: 5. The CDR3 protein is CASSIGLAGDMFF. The CDR3 bases are TGTGCCAGTAGTATTGGACTAGCGGGAGATATGTTCTTC.

The chain employs TRBV19 and TRBJ1-1; 7 bases match TRBD1. The CDR3 is 13 residues long. Trimming at V came to 6 bases and at J to 4 bases, leaving 5 bases not matched to a gene. CDR1 and CDR2 (germline): LNHDA, SQIVND (reference sequence). The CDR3 region has the DNA TGTGCCAGTAGCCTTTACAGGGGCACTGAAGCTTTCTTT. This gives the protein CASSLYRGTEAFF.

The sample holds one count of this clone. The chain couples TRBV5-4 to TRBJ2-2, with no clear D. This CDR3 comprises 14 residues. Trimming cost V 4 bases and J 7 bases, with 14 bases left between them. Germline V gene lookup returns CDR1 SGHNT and CDR2 YYREEE (reference sequence). Written as DNA, the CDR3 is TGTGCCAGCAGCCCGCCTGAGGTGATCGGGGAGCTGTTTTTT. Protein: CASSPPEVIGELFF.